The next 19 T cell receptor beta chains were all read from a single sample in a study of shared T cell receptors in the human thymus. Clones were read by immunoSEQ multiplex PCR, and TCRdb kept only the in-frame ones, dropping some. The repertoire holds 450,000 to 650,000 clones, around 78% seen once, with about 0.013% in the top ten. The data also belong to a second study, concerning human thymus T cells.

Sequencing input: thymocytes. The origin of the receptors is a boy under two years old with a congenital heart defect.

Written as DNA, the CDR3 is TGTGCCAGCAGCTTAGCATCTGGAGGGAGGGCCTCCTACGAGCAGTACTTC. The encoded protein is CASSLASGGRASYEQYF. The chain joins TRBV7-9 to TRBJ2-7, with 7 nucleotides matching TRBD2. With V trimmed by 0 bases and J by 0 bases, 8 bases remained unmatched. This CDR3 is built from 17 residues. Germline CDR1 reads SEHNR; CDR2 reads FQNEAQ (reference sequence).

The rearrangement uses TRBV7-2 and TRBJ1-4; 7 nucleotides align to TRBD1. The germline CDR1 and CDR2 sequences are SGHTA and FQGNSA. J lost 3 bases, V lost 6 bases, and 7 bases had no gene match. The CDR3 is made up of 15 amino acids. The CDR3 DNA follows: TGTGCCAGCAGACCTACAGGGGCCCCTAATGAAAAACTGTTTTTT. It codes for CASRPTGAPNEKLFF.

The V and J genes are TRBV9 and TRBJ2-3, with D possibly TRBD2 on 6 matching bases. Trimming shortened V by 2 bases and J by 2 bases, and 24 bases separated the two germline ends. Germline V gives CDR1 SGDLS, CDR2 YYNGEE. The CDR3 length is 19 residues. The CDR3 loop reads CASSVEKEGPKRPTDTQYF. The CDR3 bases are TGTGCCAGCAGCGTTGAAAAGGAGGGACCAAAAAGACCCACAGATACGCAGTATTTT. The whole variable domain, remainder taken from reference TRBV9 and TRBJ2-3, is DSGVTQTPKHLITATGQRVTLRCSPRSGDLSVYWYQQSLDQGLQFLIQYYNGEERAKGNILERFSAQQFPDLHSELNLSSLELGDSALYFCASSVEKEGPKRPTDTQYFGPGTRLTVL.

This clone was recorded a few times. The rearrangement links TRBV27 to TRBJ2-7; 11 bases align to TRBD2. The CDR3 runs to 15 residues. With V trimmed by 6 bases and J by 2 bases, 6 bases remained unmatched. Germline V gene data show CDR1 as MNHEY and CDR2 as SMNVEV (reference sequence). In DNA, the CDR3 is TGTGCCAGCAGAAAGGGACTAGCGGAACCCTACGAGCAGTACTTC. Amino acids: CASRKGLAEPYEQYF.

The chain's CDR3 is CASSFSDRRTYEQYF. CDR3 nucleotide sequence: TGTGCCAGCAGCTTCTCGGACAGGCGAACCTACGAGCAGTACTTC. The V call is TRBV11-2, the J call TRBJ2-7; TRBD1 matches 7 bases. Germline CDR1 and CDR2: SGHAT and FQNNGV. The CDR3 runs to 15 residues. Germline trimming cut 3 bases from V and 2 bases from J; bases unmatched to any gene: 7.

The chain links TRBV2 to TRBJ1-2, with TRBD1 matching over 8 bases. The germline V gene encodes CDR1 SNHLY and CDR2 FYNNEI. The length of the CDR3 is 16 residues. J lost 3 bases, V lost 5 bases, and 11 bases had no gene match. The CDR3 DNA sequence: TGTGCCAGCAGTTCTCGTGGGACAGGCCACGACTATGGCTACACCTTC. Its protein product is CASSSRGTGHDYGYTF.

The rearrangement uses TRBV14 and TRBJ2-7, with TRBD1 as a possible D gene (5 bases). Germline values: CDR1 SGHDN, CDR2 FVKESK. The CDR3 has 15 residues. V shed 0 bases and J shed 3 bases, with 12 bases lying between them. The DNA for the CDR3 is TGTGCCAGCAGCCAAGATCGCGGCAGGGTCTACGAGCAGTACTTC. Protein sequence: CASSQDRGRVYEQYF. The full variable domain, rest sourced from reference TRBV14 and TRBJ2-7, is EAGVTQFPSHSVIEKGQTVTLRCDPISGHDNLYWYRRVMGKEIKFLLHFVKESKQDESGMPNNRFLAERTGGTYSTLKVQPAELEDSGVYFCASSQDRGRVYEQYFGPGTRLTVT.

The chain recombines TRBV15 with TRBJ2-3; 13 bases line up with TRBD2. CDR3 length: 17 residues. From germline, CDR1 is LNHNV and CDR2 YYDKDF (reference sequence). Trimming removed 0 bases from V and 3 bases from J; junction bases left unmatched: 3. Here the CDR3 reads CATSRDLGLAGTDTQYF. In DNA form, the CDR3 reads TGTGCCACCAGCAGAGATTTGGGACTAGCGGGGACAGATACGCAGTATTTT.

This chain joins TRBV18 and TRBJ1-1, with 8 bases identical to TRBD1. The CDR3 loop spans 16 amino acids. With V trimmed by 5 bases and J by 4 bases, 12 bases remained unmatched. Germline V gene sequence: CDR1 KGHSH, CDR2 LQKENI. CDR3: CASSTFGQGWSTEAFF. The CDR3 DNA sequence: TGTGCCAGCTCAACTTTCGGACAGGGCTGGAGCACTGAAGCTTTCTTT.

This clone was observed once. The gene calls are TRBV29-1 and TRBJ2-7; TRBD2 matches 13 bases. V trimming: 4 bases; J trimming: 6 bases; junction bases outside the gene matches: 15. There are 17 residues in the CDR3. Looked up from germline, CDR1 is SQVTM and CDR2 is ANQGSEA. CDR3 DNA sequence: TGCAGCGTTGGACCGACTAGCGGGAGGCCCGCGGGACGCGAGCAGTACTTC. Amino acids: CSVGPTSGRPAGREQYF.

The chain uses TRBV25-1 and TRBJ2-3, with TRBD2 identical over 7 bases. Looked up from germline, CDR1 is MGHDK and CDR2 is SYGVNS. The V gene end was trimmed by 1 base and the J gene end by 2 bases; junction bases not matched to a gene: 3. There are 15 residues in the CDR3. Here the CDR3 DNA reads TGTGCCAGCAGTGAATGGGGGGGGAACACAGATACGCAGTATTTT. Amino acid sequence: CASSEWGGNTDTQYF.

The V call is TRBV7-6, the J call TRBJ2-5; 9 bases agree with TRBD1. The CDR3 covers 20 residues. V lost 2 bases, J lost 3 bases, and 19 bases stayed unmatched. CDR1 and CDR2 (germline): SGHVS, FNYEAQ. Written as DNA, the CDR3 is TGTGCCAGCAGCTTAACCTCCGGGACAGGGCTTCTTGCGGCTGAAGAGACCCAGTACTTC. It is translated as CASSLTSGTGLLAAEETQYF.

CDR3 in DNA: TGCAGCGTTGAAATTGGCCCGCGGGCCCTTGAAGCTTTCTTT. Protein: CSVEIGPRALEAFF. This chain links TRBV29-1 with TRBJ1-1; D is unresolved. Deletions cut 2 bases from V and 7 bases from J, with 17 bases between. CDR3 length: 14 amino acids. In germline, CDR1 is SQVTM, CDR2 ANQGSEA.

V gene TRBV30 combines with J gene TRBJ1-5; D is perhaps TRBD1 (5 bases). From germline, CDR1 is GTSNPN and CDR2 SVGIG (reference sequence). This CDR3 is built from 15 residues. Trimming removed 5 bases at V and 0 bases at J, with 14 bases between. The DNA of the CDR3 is TGTGCCTGGGGAAGGGGCCCTTATAGCAATCAGCCCCAGCATTTT. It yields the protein CAWGRGPYSNQPQHF.

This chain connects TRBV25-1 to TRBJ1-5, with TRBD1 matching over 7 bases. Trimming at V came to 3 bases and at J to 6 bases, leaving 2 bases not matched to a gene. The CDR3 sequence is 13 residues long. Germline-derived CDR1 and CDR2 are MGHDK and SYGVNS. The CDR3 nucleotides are TGTGCCAGCAGTGATCCAGGGGGTCAGCCCCAGCATTTT. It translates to CASSDPGGQPQHF. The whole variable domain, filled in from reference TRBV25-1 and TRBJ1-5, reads EADIYQTPRYLVIGTGKKITLECSQTMGHDKMYWYQQDPGMELHLIHYSYGVNSTEKGDLSSESTVSRIRTEHFPLTLESARPSHTSQYLCASSDPGGQPQHFGDGTRLSIL.

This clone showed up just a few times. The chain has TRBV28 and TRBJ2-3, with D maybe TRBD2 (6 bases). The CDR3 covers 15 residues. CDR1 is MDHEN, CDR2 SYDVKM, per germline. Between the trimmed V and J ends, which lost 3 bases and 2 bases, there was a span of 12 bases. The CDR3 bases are TGTGCCAGCAGTTTCAGGGACTGGTACACAGATACGCAGTATTTT. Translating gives CASSFRDWYTDTQYF.

CDR3 sequence: CASSQEGRLTGGFGELFF. Written as DNA, the CDR3 is TGCGCCAGCAGCCAAGAAGGCCGGTTGACAGGGGGCTTCGGGGAGCTGTTTTTT. The J gene is TRBJ2-2, the V gene TRBV4-3; 10 bases agree with TRBD1. Germline V gives CDR1 LGHNA, CDR2 YSLEER. Losses at the gene ends were 0 bases for V and 7 bases for J; bases not matched to a gene: 11. The CDR3 length is 18 residues.

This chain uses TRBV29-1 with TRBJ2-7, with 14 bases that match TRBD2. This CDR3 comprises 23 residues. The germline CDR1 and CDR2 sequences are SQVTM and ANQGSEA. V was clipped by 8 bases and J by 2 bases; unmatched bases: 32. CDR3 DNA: TGCAGCCCGACCTCAGCGTTTTACACCTCCGGGACTAGCGGGAGTCTGGTAGCCTACGAGCAGTACTTC. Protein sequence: CSPTSAFYTSGTSGSLVAYEQYF.

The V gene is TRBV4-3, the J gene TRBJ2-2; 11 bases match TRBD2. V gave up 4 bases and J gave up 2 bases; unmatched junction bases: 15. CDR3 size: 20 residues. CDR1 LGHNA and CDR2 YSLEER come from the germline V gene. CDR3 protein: CASSPPGDSGRAGNTGELFF. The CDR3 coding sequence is TGCGCCAGCAGCCCGCCCGGGGATAGCGGGAGGGCGGGTAACACCGGGGAGCTGTTTTTT.